A selection of T cell receptor beta chains follows, all from one sample in a study of Ad26.COV2.S vaccination and SARS-CoV-2 variants. Generated by immunoSEQ multiplex PCR, the TCRdb table keeps only in-frame clones and is missing some. Counted here are about 460,000 clones, about 88% occurring once; the ten biggest clones make up around 1.6%. The sequencing used peripheral blood, collected in a trial of Ad26.COV2.S vaccine versus placebo. The receptors shown here come from a person between 18 and 65 years old who received the Ad26.COV2.S COVID-19 vaccine or a placebo. Each CDR3 is given with its conserved first and last residue. D genes are given only for firm matches. Not every row has a clone size; where given, it reads once, few, many or a size class.

cdr3_length,d_call,v_call,clone_size,j_call,cdr3_aa,cdr3_nt
15,TRBD1,TRBV18,-,TRBJ1-2,CASSPTRTGDYGYTF,TGTGCCAGCTCACCAACCAGGACAGGGGACTATGGCTACACCTTC
13,-,TRBV30,-,TRBJ1-1,CAWSVRANTEAFF,TGTGCCTGGAGTGTACGGGCGAACACTGAAGCTTTCTTT
17,TRBD1,TRBV9,-,TRBJ1-3,CASSVLVGDRDGNTIYF,TGTGCCAGCAGCGTTCTTGTCGGGGACAGGGATGGAAACACCATATATTTT
15,-,TRBV25-1,-,TRBJ1-2,CASSEYYGVESGYTF,TGTGCCAGCAGTGAATACTATGGAGTAGAGAGTGGCTACACCTTC
13,-,TRBV9,-,TRBJ1-5,CASSVAPERTQHF,TGTGCCAGCAGCGTAGCCCCAGAACGGACCCAGCATTTT
15,-,TRBV5-1,-,TRBJ2-4,CASSLERRIKNIQYF,TGCGCCAGCAGCTTGGAAAGACGGATAAAAAACATTCAGTACTTC
14,TRBD2,TRBV19,few,TRBJ2-5,CASMNSGHQETQYF,TGTGCCAGTATGAATAGCGGGCATCAAGAGACCCAGTACTTC
15,TRBD2,TRBV30,-,TRBJ2-1,CAWSELAGDIREQFF,TGTGCCTGGAGTGAGCTAGCGGGAGACATTCGTGAGCAGTTCTTC
13,-,TRBV30,-,TRBJ2-3,CAWNERSTDTQYF,TGTGCCTGGAACGAGCGGAGCACAGATACGCAGTATTTT
17,TRBD2,TRBV7-6,-,TRBJ2-7,CASSLLLAGGPPYEQYF,TGTGCCAGCAGCTTACTCCTAGCGGGAGGGCCTCCCTACGAGCAGTACTTC
14,-,TRBV30,-,TRBJ1-5,CAWSDSQPNQPQHF,TGTGCCTGGAGTGATTCGCAGCCCAATCAGCCCCAGCATTTT
15,TRBD1,TRBV18,-,TRBJ1-5,CASSPGQGSNQPQHF,TGTGCCAGCTCGCCGGGACAGGGATCCAATCAGCCCCAGCATTTT
12,-,TRBV29-1,-,TRBJ1-2,CSVETGYHGYTF,TGCAGCGTTGAGACGGGCTACCATGGCTACACCTTC
15,-,TRBV5-4,-,TRBJ2-1,CASSLGVAEYNEQFF,TGTGCCAGCAGCTTGGGGGTAGCGGAGTACAATGAGCAGTTCTTC
13,-,TRBV10-3,-,TRBJ2-7,CAISESTVHEQYF,TGTGCCATCAGTGAGTCGACTGTCCACGAGCAGTACTTC
15,TRBD1,TRBV7-9,-,TRBJ2-7,CASSPTGAETYEQYF,TGTGCCAGCAGCCCCACAGGGGCGGAAACTTACGAGCAGTACTTC
13,-,TRBV7-9,-,TRBJ1-2,CASSFGGSSGYTF,TGTGCCAGCAGCTTCGGGGGGTCCTCTGGCTACACCTTC
13,-,TRBV12-3/TRBV12-4,-,TRBJ1-2,CASSLGITYGYTF,TGTGCCAGCAGTTTAGGGATTACCTATGGCTACACCTTC
13,-,TRBV6-5,-,TRBJ1-2,CASSYPGSRGYTF,TGTGCCAGCAGTTACCCGGGGTCTAGGGGCTACACCTTC
16,TRBD1,TRBV5-4,-,TRBJ2-7,CASSSLTGTGGEEQYF,TGTGCCAGCAGCTCGCTAACCGGGACAGGGGGGGAGGAGCAGTACTTC
12,-,TRBV18,-,TRBJ2-7,CASSIRTYEQYF,TGTGCCAGCTCAATCAGGACCTACGAGCAGTACTTC
17,TRBD2,TRBV5-4,once,TRBJ2-1,CASSTPSGRAGANEQFF,TGTGCCAGCAGCACACCTAGCGGGAGGGCGGGGGCCAATGAGCAGTTCTTC
15,-,TRBV5-1,-,TRBJ2-3,CASSEGGQSTDTQYF,TGCGCCAGCAGCGAGGGTGGACAGAGCACAGATACGCAGTATTTT
16,TRBD2,TRBV5-5,-,TRBJ2-3,CASSLLVAGGTDTQYF,TGTGCCAGCAGTCTGTTGGTAGCGGGGGGCACAGATACGCAGTATTTT
14,-,TRBV4-1,-,TRBJ2-5,CASSQDVMTWAQYF,TGCGCCAGCAGCCAAGACGTAATGACGTGGGCCCAGTACTTC
16,-,TRBV7-9,once,TRBJ1-4,CASSSWTPATNEKLFF,TGTGCCAGCAGCTCCTGGACGCCGGCAACTAATGAAAAACTGTTTTTT
14,-,TRBV2,once,TRBJ2-3,CASKKLSETDTQYF,TGTGCCAGCAAAAAATTGTCGGAGACAGATACGCAGTATTTT
13,-,TRBV30,-,TRBJ2-5,CAWSGGTVETQYF,TGTGCCTGGAGTGGGGGAACGGTCGAGACCCAGTACTTC
13,-,TRBV29-1,few,TRBJ2-7,CSVAVAGSYEQYF,TGCAGCGTTGCTGTGGCGGGCTCCTACGAGCAGTACTTC
14,TRBD1,TRBV7-9,few,TRBJ1-1,CASSQGQMNTEAFF,TGTGCCAGCAGCCAGGGACAGATGAACACTGAAGCTTTCTTT
14,TRBD1,TRBV6-5,-,TRBJ2-5,CASSYSTGGETQYF,TGTGCCAGCAGTTACTCGACAGGGGGAGAGACCCAGTACTTC
17,-,TRBV7-3,-,TRBJ1-5,CASSLRFGTGKLQPQHF,TGTGCCAGCAGCTTAAGGTTCGGAACAGGGAAGTTGCAGCCCCAGCATTTT
15,-,TRBV7-8,few,TRBJ2-7,CASSETGNPSHEQYF,TGTGCCAGCAGCGAAACAGGGAACCCGAGTCACGAGCAGTACTTC
12,TRBD1,TRBV12-3/TRBV12-4,-,TRBJ1-1,CASSSGQALAFF,TGTGCCAGCAGTTCCGGACAGGCTCTAGCTTTCTTT
16,TRBD2,TRBV19,-,TRBJ2-2,CASSVSLAGDTGELFF,TGTGCCAGTAGCGTATCTCTAGCGGGGGACACCGGGGAGCTGTTTTTT
15,TRBD1,TRBV7-2,-,TRBJ1-2,CASSLQTGGNYGYTF,TGTGCCAGCAGCTTACAGACAGGGGGGAACTATGGCTACACCTTC
17,TRBD2,TRBV25-1,-,TRBJ2-3,CASSGPLERGGTDTQYF,TGTGCCAGCAGTGGCCCTCTCGAGCGGGGGGGCACAGATACGCAGTATTTT
12,-,TRBV7-9,-,TRBJ2-5,CASSPTAETQYF,TGTGCCAGCAGCCCGACGGCGGAGACCCAGTACTTC
15,-,TRBV6-5,-,TRBJ2-3,CASIRRGGAADTQYF,TGTGCCAGCATCCGGAGGGGCGGAGCGGCAGATACGCAGTATTTT
13,-,TRBV6-5,-,TRBJ1-4,CASSYRTGEKLFF,TGTGCCAGCAGTTACAGGACGGGGGAAAAACTGTTTTTT
13,TRBD2,TRBV10-2,-,TRBJ2-3,CASRTSGGDTQYF,TGCGCCAGCAGGACTAGCGGGGGCGATACGCAGTATTTT
13,-,TRBV27,-,TRBJ1-1,CASSLVVNTEAFF,TGTGCCAGCAGTTTAGTTGTGAACACTGAAGCTTTCTTT
12,-,TRBV18,-,TRBJ2-1,CASSPFANEQFF,TGTGCCAGCTCACCTTTTGCCAATGAGCAGTTCTTC
14,TRBD1,TRBV5-1,-,TRBJ2-5,CASGRTTGVETQYF,TGCGCCAGCGGGCGCACAACAGGGGTCGAGACCCAGTACTTC
13,-,TRBV11-2,few,TRBJ2-1,CASSRASYNEQFF,TGTGCCAGCAGCAGGGCTTCCTACAATGAGCAGTTCTTC
16,-,TRBV7-9,-,TRBJ1-1,CASGLTVLGPNTEAFF,TGTGCCAGCGGGCTCACCGTGCTGGGCCCCAACACTGAAGCTTTCTTT
13,TRBD1,TRBV6-5,-,TRBJ1-2,CASRGDRVAGYTF,TGTGCCAGCAGGGGGGACAGGGTCGCTGGCTACACCTTC
14,-,TRBV19,-,TRBJ2-2,CASSNRVGSGELFF,TGTGCCAGTAGTAACCGAGTGGGGTCCGGGGAGCTGTTTTTT
13,TRBD1,TRBV7-9,-,TRBJ2-4,CASSDRGLNIQYF,TGTGCCAGCAGCGACAGGGGGTTGAACATTCAGTACTTC
16,TRBD1,TRBV24-1,-,TRBJ2-1,CATSDLMGQGYNEQFF,TGTGCCACCAGTGATTTGATGGGACAGGGGTACAATGAGCAGTTCTTC
16,TRBD1,TRBV27,-,TRBJ2-2,CASSLDRASNTGELFF,TGTGCCAGCAGTTTGGACAGGGCCTCGAACACCGGGGAGCTGTTTTTT
15,TRBD1,TRBV29-1,once,TRBJ1-2,CSVGGYTGGDYGYTF,TGCAGCGTTGGGGGATATACAGGGGGCGACTATGGCTACACCTTC
14,-,TRBV5-1,-,TRBJ2-5,CASSLDYGAVTQYF,TGCGCCAGCAGCTTGGATTACGGGGCTGTGACCCAGTACTTC
16,TRBD1,TRBV13,-,TRBJ1-2,CASSLTTGGAHYGYTF,TGTGCCAGCAGCTTAACGACAGGGGGCGCGCACTATGGCTACACCTTC